Below are 5 T cell receptor beta chains sequenced from a single sample in a study of cytomegalovirus exposure and HLA in healthy donors. The PCR employed 60 Vbeta primers together with 13 Jbeta primers. Using immunoSEQ multiplex PCR, the repertoire was profiled, and TCRdb retains in-frame clones only, with some absent. This sample yields about 130,000 clones, of which 80% to 85% are seen a single time; 1.2% belongs to the top ten. The sample taken for sequencing was PBMCs. These receptor sequences come from a boy younger than 18 in good health and CMV-seronegative.

The gene calls are TRBV2 and TRBJ1-5; D gene ambiguous. This CDR3 has 14 amino acids. CDR1 is SNHLY and CDR2 is FYNNEI in the germline V gene. Deletions cut 3 bases from V and 4 bases from J, with 10 bases between. The CDR3 is CASSDLFRNQPQHF. The CDR3 bases are TGTGCCAGCAGTGATCTTTTCCGTAATCAGCCCCAGCATTTT. Together with reference TRBV2 and TRBJ1-5, the CDR3 gives the full variable domain: EPEVTQTPSHQVTQMGQEVILRCVPISNHLYFYWYRQILGQKVEFLVSFYNNEISEKSEIFDDQFSVERPDGSNFTLKIRSTKLEDSAMYFCASSDLFRNQPQHFGDGTRLSIL.

The CDR3 reads CASREGGLGEKLFF. The CDR3 DNA sequence: TGTGCCAGCAGAGAGGGGGGGCTGGGAGAAAAACTGTTTTTT. The gene calls are TRBV7-9 and TRBJ1-4, with a tentative D call TRBD1 (6 bases). CDR1 and CDR2 (germline): SEHNR, FQNEAQ (reference sequence). This CDR3 is built from 14 residues. V was cut by 6 bases and J by 8 bases, with 16 bases left in between.

This chain joins TRBV7-6 and TRBJ2-3; 10 positions match TRBD2. This CDR3 region has 16 residues. Per germline, CDR1 SGHVS and CDR2 FNYEAQ. V shed 4 bases, J shed 2 bases, and the junction held 6 bases outside the gene matches. The CDR3 spells CASSSGLAVHTDTQYF. The CDR3 DNA reads as TGTGCCAGCAGCTCCGGACTAGCGGTACACACAGATACGCAGTATTTT.

The rearrangement uses TRBV18 and TRBJ1-1; possibly TRBD1 for D (6 bases). Trimming cost V 3 bases and J 1 base, with 12 bases left between them. Germline CDR1 reads KGHSH; CDR2 reads LQKENI. The length of the CDR3 is 15 residues. The CDR3 sequence: CASSPRTDPNTEAFF. In DNA, the CDR3 is TGTGCCAGCTCACCGCGGACAGATCCGAACACTGAAGCTTTCTTT.

The V and J genes are TRBV6-5 and TRBJ2-5; TRBD2 aligns across 7 bases. The V segment lost 7 bases and the J segment 4 bases; nucleotides outside the gene matches: 6. This CDR3 comprises 13 residues. The V gene's germline CDR1 is MNHEY and CDR2 SVGAGI. As DNA, the CDR3 is TGTGCCAGCACCTGGGGGGGTGGAGAGACCCAGTACTTC. This codes for CASTWGGGETQYF.